The 8 T cell receptor beta chains below were found in one sample sequenced in a study of blood T cell repertoires in COVID-19. Some clones are missing from TCRdb's copy, which holds only in-frame ones; the method was immunoSEQ multiplex PCR. The sample has about 260,000 clones; approximately 88% are singletons. Specimen: PBMCs or T cells enriched from blood (not recorded which). These receptors came from a woman aged 40 to 49 who had been exposed to COVID-19.

The chain couples TRBV7-2 to TRBJ2-3, with 7 nucleotides matching TRBD1. Trimming cost V 5 bases and J 9 bases; bases outside gene matches: 8. Germline assignment: CDR1 SGHTA and CDR2 FQGNSA. This CDR3 has 13 residues. CDR3 in amino acids: CASSPEQGQTQYF. CDR3 nucleotides: TGTGCCAGCAGCCCCGAGCAGGGACAGACGCAGTATTTT.

The chain couples TRBV4-1 to TRBJ1-4; 7 bases line up with TRBD1. V was clipped by 6 bases and J by 0 bases; unmatched bases: 13. The CDR3 runs 18 residues. The germline gives CDR1 MGHRA, CDR2 YSYEKL. The CDR3 DNA reads TGCGCCAGCAGTCCGACAGGGTTAGGGGCAACAACTAATGAAAAACTGTTTTTT. It codes for CASSPTGLGATTNEKLFF.

V is TRBV18 and J is TRBJ1-5, with 7 bases aligning to TRBD1. Germline V lookup: CDR1 KGHSH, CDR2 LQKENI. The V segment lost 4 bases and the J segment 0 bases; nucleotides outside the gene matches: 0. The CDR3 is 14 amino acids. CDR3 coding DNA: TGTGCCAGCTCACACAGGGGTAGCAATCAGCCCCAGCATTTT. Amino acid sequence: CASSHRGSNQPQHF. Drawing the rest from reference TRBV18 and TRBJ1-5, the complete variable domain is NAGVMQNPRHLVRRRGQEARLRCSPMKGHSHVYWYRQLPEEGLKFMVYLQKENIIDESGMPKERFSAEFPKEGPSILRIQQVVRGDSAAYFCASSHRGSNQPQHFGDGTRLSIL.

The genes are TRBV7-9 and TRBJ2-2; 7 bases fit TRBD2. The germline CDR1 and CDR2 sequences are SEHNR and FQNEAQ (reference sequence). The CDR3 loop spans 18 amino acids. After removal of 3 bases from V and 1 base from J, the junction contained 11 bases not matched to a gene. DNA for the CDR3: TGTGCCAGCAGCTTTACTGGGCGCGGGGGACGGAACACCGGGGAGCTGTTTTTT. As protein: CASSFTGRGGRNTGELFF.

The rearrangement uses TRBV30 and TRBJ1-6, with D possibly being TRBD1 (6 bases). This CDR3 comprises 19 residues. V lost 1 base and J lost 7, with 26 bases in between. Germline CDR1 is GTSNPN and CDR2 is SVGIG (reference sequence). The CDR3 loop reads CAWSAPPTGHALVNSPLHF. The CDR3 DNA is TGTGCCTGGAGTGCCCCTCCGACAGGACACGCTCTGGTGAATTCACCCCTCCACTTT.

The gene calls are TRBV5-1 and TRBJ2-3; a possible D gene is TRBD2 (5 bases). The germline V and J ends were trimmed by 5 bases and 3 bases, with 10 bases remaining between them. This CDR3 is built from 13 residues. Germline V lookup: CDR1 SGHRS, CDR2 YFSETQ. The CDR3 here is CASRNEGTDTQYF. CDR3 nucleotide sequence: TGCGCCAGCAGGAACGAGGGAACAGATACGCAGTATTTT.

The chain joins TRBV15 to TRBJ2-5; tentatively, D is TRBD1 (5 bases). The V end lost 1 base, the J end lost 2 bases, and 17 bases lay between the germline ends. This CDR3 spans 17 amino acids. The germline gives CDR1 LNHNV, CDR2 YYDKDF (reference sequence). Written as DNA, the CDR3 is TGTGCCACCAGCAGAGCTCAGGGAACGACCGGACAAGAGACCCAGTACTTC. It encodes CATSRAQGTTGQETQYF.

J is TRBJ1-4 and V is TRBV4-3; 8 bases align to TRBD1. The CDR3 covers 16 residues. The J segment lost 7 bases and the V segment lost 1 base, leaving 8 bases of the junction unmatched. CDR1 is LGHNA and CDR2 is YSLEER in the germline V gene. The CDR3 sequence: CASSQVLGQGAEKLFF. CDR3 DNA: TGCGCCAGCAGCCAAGTTTTAGGGCAGGGGGCTGAAAAACTGTTTTTT.